The source of this T cell receptor beta chain is a study of blood T cell repertoires in COVID-19 (dated by TCRdb to the early 2020s). About the study as a whole: Samples from collaborators originated in the United States, Italy and Spain and spanned both the acute and convalescent phases of COVID-19. The material from the prospective study consisted of cDNA or gDNA derived from T cells, B-cell-depleted T cells, or PBMCs. Deeply sampled blood TCRbeta repertoires from subjects exposed to, actively infected with, or recovered from COVID-19 were included in the dataset. The repertoires were released in a freely available public database intended as a resource for research on the immune response to SARS-CoV-2. The samples were drawn from two sources: the first 160 participants of the ongoing ImmuneRACE study, and over 1,000 subjects contributed by 6 global collaborators. The sample metadata nearly always contained a de-identified subject ID, COVID-19 status, age in years and sex. HLA class I and class II types, where available, came from metadata supplied by the sample provider rather than from assay-based typing.

Whole blood was collected in K2EDTA tubes by collaborating institutions according to the institutions' own protocols. For TCRbeta analysis, collaborators shipped samples as frozen whole blood, isolated PBMCs, or DNA extracted from either of those sample types. The immunoSEQ Assay, a bias-controlled multiplex PCR, was used to amplify TCRbeta CDR3 regions from genomic DNA. As for how the authors treated the data: The number of nucleated cells in each sample was estimated by amplification of reference gene primers within the assay. Sequence reads were collapsed and filtered to measure the absolute abundance of every unique TCRbeta CDR3 rearrangement. Productive Simpson clonality was computed per sample as the square root of Simpson's diversity index over productive rearrangements. TCRdb limited this immuneACCESS table to in-frame rearrangements with V and J called. A share of clones is missing; checked studies link under half to unresolved V genes, and the rest is unexplained. The DNA gave D and trimming, while V, J and clone size come from that table. The sample records around 30,000 clones, 87% of which are singletons. Together, the top ten hold just under 2% of the sample.

For this clone: The antigen it binds to is not known. No qualities accompany the bases; no much larger clone lies one base away.

Via the germline V gene, CDR1 is SGHRS and CDR2 YFSETQ. Its CDR3 holds 13 amino acids, cysteine through phenylalanine. The retained sequence is limited to the CDR3, 39 bases, with the frame set at the first base. V lost 4 bases and J lost 6 bases, and the count of bases not matched to a germline gene is 6. Results and caveats for the whole study, not just this receptor: The amount of clinical and demographic metadata varied by source and participant and was provided uncurated.

Source material: peripheral blood. This chain joins TRBV5-1 to TRBJ1-2; the central 7 bases match TRBD1. The sequence was obtained from a man in his fifties or sixties with active or convalescent COVID-19. The CDR3 corresponds to CASSPQGFDGYTF. The DNA reads as follows: TGCGCCAGCAGCCCACAGGGGTTTGATGGCTACACCTTC.